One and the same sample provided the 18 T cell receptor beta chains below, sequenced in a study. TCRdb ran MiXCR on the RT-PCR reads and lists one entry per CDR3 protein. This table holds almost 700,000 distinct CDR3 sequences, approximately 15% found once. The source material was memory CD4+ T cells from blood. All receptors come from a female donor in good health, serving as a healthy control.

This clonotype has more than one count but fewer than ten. Here the CDR3 reads CASSLDRPNEQFF. The CDR3 nucleotides read TGTGCCAGCAGCTTAGATCGCCCCAATGAGCAGTTCTTC. The V gene is TRBV11-2, the J gene TRBJ2-1; D unresolved. Germline V gives CDR1 SGHAT, CDR2 FQNNGV. Trimming removed 0 bases at V and 6 bases at J, with 6 bases between. CDR3 size: 13 residues.

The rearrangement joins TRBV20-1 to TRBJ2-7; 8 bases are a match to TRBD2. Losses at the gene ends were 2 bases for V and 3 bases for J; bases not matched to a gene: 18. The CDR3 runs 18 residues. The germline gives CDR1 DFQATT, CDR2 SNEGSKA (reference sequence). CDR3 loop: CSARRSGTPMKNYYEQYF. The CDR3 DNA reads TGCAGTGCTAGACGTAGCGGGACGCCGATGAAAAACTACTACGAGCAGTACTTC.

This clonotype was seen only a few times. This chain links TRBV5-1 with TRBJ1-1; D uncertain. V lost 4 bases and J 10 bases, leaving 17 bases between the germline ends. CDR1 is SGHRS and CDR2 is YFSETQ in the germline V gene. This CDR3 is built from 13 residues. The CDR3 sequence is CASSIGPAGGAFF. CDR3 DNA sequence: TGCGCCAGCAGCATCGGACCCGCAGGCGGAGCTTTCTTT.

The CDR3 spells CASLETGRGDQPQHF. CDR3 in DNA: TGTGCCAGCCTAGAGACAGGGCGAGGGGATCAGCCCCAGCATTTT. The chain employs TRBV6-1 and TRBJ1-5; TRBD1 matches at 7 bases. The CDR3 has 15 amino acids. J was trimmed by 5 bases and V by 8 bases; bases with no gene match: 12. Germline values: CDR1 MNHNS, CDR2 SASEGT.

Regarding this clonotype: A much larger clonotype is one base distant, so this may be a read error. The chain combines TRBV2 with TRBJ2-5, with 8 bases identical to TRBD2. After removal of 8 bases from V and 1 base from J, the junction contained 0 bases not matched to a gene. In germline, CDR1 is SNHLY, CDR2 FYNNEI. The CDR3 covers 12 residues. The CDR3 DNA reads TGTGCCAGCGGACTAGCCCAAGAGACCCAGTACTTC. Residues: CASGLAQETQYF.

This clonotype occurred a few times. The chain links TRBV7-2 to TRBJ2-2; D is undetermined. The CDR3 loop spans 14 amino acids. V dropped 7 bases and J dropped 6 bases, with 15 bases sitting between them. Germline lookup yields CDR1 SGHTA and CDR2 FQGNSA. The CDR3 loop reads CASNPSSSAGELFF. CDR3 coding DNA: TGTGCCAGCAATCCCTCTAGTTCCGCCGGGGAGCTGTTTTTT.

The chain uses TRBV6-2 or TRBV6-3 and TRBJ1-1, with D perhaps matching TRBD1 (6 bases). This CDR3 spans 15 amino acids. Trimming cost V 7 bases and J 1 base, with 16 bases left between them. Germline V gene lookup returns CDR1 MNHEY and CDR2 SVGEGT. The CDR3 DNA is TGTGCCAGCACAAAACCGGGACACTCGAACACTGAAGCTTTCTTT. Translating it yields CASTKPGHSNTEAFF.

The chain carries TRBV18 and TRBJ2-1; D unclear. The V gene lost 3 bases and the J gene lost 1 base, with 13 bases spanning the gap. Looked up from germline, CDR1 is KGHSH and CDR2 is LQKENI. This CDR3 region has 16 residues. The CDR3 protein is CASSPPARMSYNEQFF. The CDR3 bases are TGTGCCAGCTCACCCCCCGCGCGTATGTCCTACAATGAGCAGTTCTTC.

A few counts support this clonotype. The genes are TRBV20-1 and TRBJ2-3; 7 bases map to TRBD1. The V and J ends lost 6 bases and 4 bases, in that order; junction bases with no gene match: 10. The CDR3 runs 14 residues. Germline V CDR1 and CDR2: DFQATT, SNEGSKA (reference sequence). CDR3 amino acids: CSAGPQGVADTQYF. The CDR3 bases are TGCAGTGCCGGGCCCCAGGGGGTCGCAGATACGCAGTATTTT.

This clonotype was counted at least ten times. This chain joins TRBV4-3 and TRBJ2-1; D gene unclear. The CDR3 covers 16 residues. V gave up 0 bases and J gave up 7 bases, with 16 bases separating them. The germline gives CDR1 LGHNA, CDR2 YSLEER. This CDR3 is CASSQDGTPVGNEQFF. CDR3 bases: TGCGCCAGCAGCCAAGATGGAACCCCGGTGGGGAATGAGCAGTTCTTC.

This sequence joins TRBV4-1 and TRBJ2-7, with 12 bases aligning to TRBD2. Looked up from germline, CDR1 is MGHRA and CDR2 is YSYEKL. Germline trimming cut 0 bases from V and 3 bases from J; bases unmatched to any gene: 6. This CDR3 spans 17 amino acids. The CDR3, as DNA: TGCGCCAGCAGCCAAGAAACTGGGACTAGCGGGTTCTACGAGCAGTACTTC. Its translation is CASSQETGTSGFYEQYF.

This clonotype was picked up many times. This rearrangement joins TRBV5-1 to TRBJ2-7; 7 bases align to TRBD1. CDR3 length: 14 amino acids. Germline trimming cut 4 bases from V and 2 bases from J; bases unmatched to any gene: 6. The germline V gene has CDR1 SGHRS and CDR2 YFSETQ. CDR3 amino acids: CASSLGGTAYEQYF. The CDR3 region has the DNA TGCGCCAGCAGCCTGGGTGGGACAGCCTACGAGCAGTACTTC.

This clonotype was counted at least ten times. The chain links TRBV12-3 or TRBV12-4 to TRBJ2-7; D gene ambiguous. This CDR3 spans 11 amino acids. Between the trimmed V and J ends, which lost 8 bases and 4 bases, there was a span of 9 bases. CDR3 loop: CASGRTYEQYF. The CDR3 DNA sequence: TGTGCCAGCGGCCGAACTTACGAGCAGTACTTC.

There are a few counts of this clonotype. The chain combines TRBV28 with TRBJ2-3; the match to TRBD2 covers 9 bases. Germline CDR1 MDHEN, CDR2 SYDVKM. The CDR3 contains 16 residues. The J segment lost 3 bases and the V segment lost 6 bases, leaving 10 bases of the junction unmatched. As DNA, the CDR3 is TGTGCCAGCAGACTCAATAGCGGGAGCAGAACAGATACGCAGTATTTT. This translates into CASRLNSGSRTDTQYF.

CDR3 amino acids: CASSWGAGGPGSYNEQFF. The DNA of the CDR3 is TGTGCCAGCAGCTGGGGGGCGGGAGGGCCCGGCTCCTACAATGAGCAGTTCTTC. The chain employs TRBV7-2 and TRBJ2-1; TRBD2 matches at 9 bases. Germline CDR1 SGHTA, CDR2 FQGNSA. Germline trimming cut 4 bases from V and 0 bases from J; bases unmatched to any gene: 10. CDR3 size: 18 residues.

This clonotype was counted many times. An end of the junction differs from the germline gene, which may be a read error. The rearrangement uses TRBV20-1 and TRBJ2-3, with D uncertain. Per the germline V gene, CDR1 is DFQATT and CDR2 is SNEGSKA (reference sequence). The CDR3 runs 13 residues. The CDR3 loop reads CSARATSAVPERF. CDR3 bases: TGCAGTGCTAGAGCTACGTCGGCGGTGCCCGAAAGGTTT.

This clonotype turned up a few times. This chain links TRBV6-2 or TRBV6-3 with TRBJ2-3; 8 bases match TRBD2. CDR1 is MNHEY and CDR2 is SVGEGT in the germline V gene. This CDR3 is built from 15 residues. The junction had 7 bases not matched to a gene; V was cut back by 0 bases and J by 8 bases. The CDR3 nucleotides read TGTGCCAGCAGTTACTCGGAAAGCGGGAGAGGTACGCAGTATTTT. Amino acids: CASSYSESGRGTQYF.

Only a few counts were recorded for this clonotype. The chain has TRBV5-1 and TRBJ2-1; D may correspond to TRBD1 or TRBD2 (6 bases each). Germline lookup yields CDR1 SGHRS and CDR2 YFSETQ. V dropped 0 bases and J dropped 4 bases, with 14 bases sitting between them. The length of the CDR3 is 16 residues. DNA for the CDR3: TGCGCCAGCAGCTTGGGGGGGGCAGCTGATTACAATGAGCAGTTCTTC. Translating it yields CASSLGGAADYNEQFF.